The 29 T cell receptor beta chains below all came from one sample that was sequenced in a study of beta chain features in type 1 diabetes. Broader study findings: Type 1 diabetes patients had moderately but significantly shorter TCRB CDR3s in all four CD4+ subsets.

The sequenced template was cDNA made from the entire isolated RNA. Data came from immunoSEQ multiplex PCR; TCRdb stores just in-frame clones and leaves some out. The sample consists of roughly 730,000 clones, roughly 13% of them appearing once. No antigen has been assigned to these receptors. The sequencing input was naive CD4+ T cells from blood. The receptors come from a man in his late teens or twenties with type 1 diabetes.

This clone occurred a few times. This chain uses TRBV5-4 with TRBJ1-3; no firm D call. This CDR3 spans 15 amino acids. The V end lost 4 bases, the J end lost 0 bases, and 11 bases lay between the germline ends. From germline, CDR1 is SGHNT and CDR2 YYREEE (reference sequence). Here the CDR3 reads CASSSQAPSGNTIYF. The CDR3 coding sequence is TGTGCCAGCAGCAGCCAGGCGCCCTCTGGAAACACCATATATTTT.

The J gene is TRBJ1-5, the V gene TRBV10-3; unclear D gene. The CDR3 contains 13 residues. V was shortened by 0 bases and J by 5 bases, with 5 bases between the two germline ends. The germline CDR1 and CDR2 sequences are ENHRY and SYGVKD. CDR3 amino acids: CAISESRDQPQHF. The CDR3, as DNA: TGTGCCATCAGTGAGTCAAGGGATCAGCCCCAGCATTTT.

The sample holds a few counts of this clone. V is TRBV29-1 and J is TRBJ1-2, with D unresolved. Germline lookup yields CDR1 SQVTM and CDR2 ANQGSEA. The CDR3 is 16 amino acids. The V end lost 3 bases, the J end lost 4 bases, and 21 bases lay between the germline ends. In DNA form, the CDR3 reads TGCAGCGTTGAGTACTCGGGCAGGCTTAGTGGCTATGGCTACACCTTC. This gives the protein CSVEYSGRLSGYGYTF.

The chain links TRBV27 to TRBJ2-7; no definite D call. V dropped 6 bases and J dropped 3 bases, with 6 bases sitting between them. The CDR3 consists of 11 residues. CDR1 and CDR2 from the germline V gene are MNHEY and SMNVEV (reference sequence). CDR3: CASSNFYEQYF. CDR3 sequence (DNA): TGTGCCAGCAGCAATTTCTACGAGCAGTACTTC.

This clone appeared a few times. Other nucleotide sequences from this sample produce the same CDR3. V gene TRBV5-1 combines with J gene TRBJ2-7, with D possibly matching TRBD1 (6 bases). Per germline, CDR1 SGHRS and CDR2 YFSETQ. The V end was cut by 0 bases, the J end by 3 bases, with 7 bases between. This CDR3 region has 13 residues. CDR3 nucleotide sequence: TGCGCCAGCAGCTTGGGACAGGTCTACGAGCAGTACTTC. Its translation is CASSLGQVYEQYF.

As concerns this clone: A junction boundary mismatches the germline segment, possibly from a read error. CDR3 loop: CASTEVGGSSEAFF. The CDR3 bases are TGTGCCAGCACTGAAGTGGGGGGTTCTTCTGAAGCTTTCTTT. The chain couples TRBV25-1 to TRBJ1-1; the D gene is possibly TRBD1 (5 bases). CDR1 and CDR2 from the germline V gene are MGHDK and SYGVNS. This CDR3 contains 14 residues.

The V and J genes are TRBV29-1 and TRBJ1-2; D is undetermined. Deletions cut 4 bases from V and 4 bases from J, with 13 bases between. From germline, CDR1 is SQVTM and CDR2 ANQGSEA. The CDR3 is 13 amino acids. Written as DNA, the CDR3 is TGCAGCGTTGCTAGTCAGGATAGCTATGGCTACACCTTC. As protein: CSVASQDSYGYTF.

This chain uses TRBV2 with TRBJ2-1, with 8 bases aligning to TRBD2. Losses at the gene ends were 9 bases for V and 4 bases for J; bases not matched to a gene: 5. Germline CDR1 and CDR2: SNHLY and FYNNEI. This CDR3 region has 13 residues. The CDR3 sequence is CARSSGEYNEQFF. CDR3 sequence (DNA): TGTGCCAGAAGTAGCGGGGAGTACAATGAGCAGTTCTTC.

This rearrangement joins TRBV2 to TRBJ1-4; no reliable D call. This CDR3 has 14 residues. Germline loops: CDR1 SNHLY, CDR2 FYNNEI. The V gene lost 9 bases and the J gene lost 3 bases, with 14 bases spanning the gap. CDR3 protein: CASGEATSNEKLFF. CDR3 nucleotides: TGTGCCAGTGGGGAGGCAACTTCTAATGAAAAACTGTTTTTT.

In this sample, this clone turned up a few times. The rearrangement uses TRBV29-1 and TRBJ1-3, with D tentatively TRBD1 (5 bases). Trimming took off 7 bases at V and 0 bases at J, with 10 bases between the two ends. Germline assignment: CDR1 SQVTM and CDR2 ANQGSEA. This CDR3 is built from 13 residues. CDR3 sequence: CSADQGSGNTIYF. CDR3 nucleotide sequence: TGCAGCGCCGATCAGGGCTCTGGAAACACCATATATTTT.

This clone has a single count. The chain is built from TRBV2 and TRBJ1-1; D possibly corresponds to TRBD1 (6 bases). The CDR3 is made up of 14 amino acids. The germline V gene has CDR1 SNHLY and CDR2 FYNNEI. Trimming cost V 5 bases and J 2 bases, with 12 bases left between them. The CDR3 DNA is TGTGCCAGCAGTCTACAGGGTTTTAACACTGAAGCTTTCTTT. Translation: CASSLQGFNTEAFF.

This clone has only a few counts. V usage is TRBV27 and J usage is TRBJ1-5, with 7 bases aligning to TRBD1. CDR1 and CDR2 (germline): MNHEY, SMNVEV (reference sequence). V lost 5 bases and J lost 7; bases outside the gene matches: 17. This CDR3 contains 17 residues. The DNA of the CDR3 is TGTGCCAGCAGTCCAGCCCCGGGACAGCGAACTCGCCAGCCCCAGCATTTT. This sequence encodes CASSPAPGQRTRQPQHF.

CDR3 amino acids: CASSEGSPLHF. CDR3 DNA sequence: TGTGCCAGCAGTGAAGGTTCACCCCTCCACTTT. The chain recombines TRBV2 with TRBJ1-6; no clear D. CDR3 size: 11 residues. CDR1 and CDR2 from the germline V gene are SNHLY and FYNNEI. Trimming took 1 base from V and 9 from J, leaving 1 base between them.

This chain links TRBV6-1 with TRBJ1-2; D unclear. Germline V gene sequence: CDR1 MNHNS, CDR2 SASEGT. The CDR3 length is 15 residues. Trimming removed 4 bases at V and 7 bases at J, with 19 bases between. CDR3 sequence reads: CASSVLAADLGGYTF. In nucleotides, the CDR3 is TGTGCCAGCAGTGTTTTGGCGGCAGACCTAGGTGGCTACACCTTC.

The genes are TRBV7-6 and TRBJ1-1, with 7 bases lining up with TRBD1. This CDR3 contains 16 residues. J gave up 7 bases and V 4 bases, and 15 bases lay outside the gene matches. Germline CDR1 SGHVS, CDR2 FNYEAQ. The DNA for the CDR3 is TGTGCCAGCAGCTCCCGACAGGGCACCGAGGTAAATGAAGCTTTCTTT. Translation: CASSSRQGTEVNEAFF.

Here the CDR3 DNA reads TGTGCCAGCTCTAAGGGGCTCCTCTACGAGCAGTACTTC. It translates to CASSKGLLYEQYF. The chain has TRBV9 and TRBJ2-7; TRBD1 is a possible D gene (5 bases). The germline gives CDR1 SGDLS, CDR2 YYNGEE. V was trimmed by 7 bases and J by 3 bases, leaving 14 bases between them. The CDR3 is 13 residues long. Variable domain in full (rest from reference TRBV9 and TRBJ2-7): DSGVTQTPKHLITATGQRVTLRCSPRSGDLSVYWYQQSLDQGLQFLIQYYNGEERAKGNILERFSAQQFPDLHSELNLSSLELGDSALYFCASSKGLLYEQYFGPGTRLTVT.

The chain employs TRBV5-6 and TRBJ1-4, with D uncertain. There are 11 residues in the CDR3. Trimming removed 4 bases from V and 7 bases from J, with 5 bases in between. Germline CDR1 reads SGHDT; CDR2 reads YYEEEE. This chain's CDR3 is CASSQSEKLFF. The DNA of the CDR3 is TGTGCCAGCAGCCAAAGTGAAAAACTGTTTTTT. Using reference TRBV5-6 and TRBJ1-4 for the parts outside the CDR3, the full variable domain is DAGVTQSPTHLIKTRGQQVTLRCSPKSGHDTVSWYQQALGQGPQFIFQYYEEEERQRGNFPDRFSGHQFPNYSSELNVNALLLGDSALYLCASSQSEKLFFGSGTQLSVL.

This clone was counted between two and nine times. V usage is TRBV28 and J usage is TRBJ2-7; D is uncertain. The germline V gene encodes CDR1 MDHEN and CDR2 SYDVKM. With 5 bases removed from V and 4 bases from J, the gap between germline ends came to 9 bases. This CDR3 comprises 12 residues. CDR3 nucleotides: TGTGCCAGCAGTCACGCGTCATACGAGCAGTACTTC. It translates to CASSHASYEQYF.

The rearrangement links TRBV27 to TRBJ1-5; D not resolved. The ends were cut back, 3 bases at V and 0 bases at J, with 15 bases in the middle. The CDR3 covers 17 residues. The V gene's germline CDR1 is MNHEY and CDR2 SMNVEV (reference sequence). CDR3 region: CASSFGSHLDSNQPQHF. CDR3 in DNA: TGTGCCAGCAGTTTCGGGAGCCACTTAGATAGCAATCAGCCCCAGCATTTT.

This clone was detected a few times. The rearrangement joins TRBV14 to TRBJ2-7, with a weak D call TRBD1 (5 bases). V was clipped by 1 base and J by 4 bases, with 11 bases between them. CDR1 is SGHDN, CDR2 FVKESK, per germline. This CDR3 is 14 amino acids long. The CDR3 DNA reads TGTGCCAGCAGCCAAGCAAATACAGGATACGAGCAGTACTTC. Protein product: CASSQANTGYEQYF.

The V call is TRBV5-6, the J call TRBJ1-2, with TRBD1 matching over 9 bases. This CDR3 comprises 13 residues. Trimming at V came to 4 bases and at J to 6 bases, leaving 4 bases not matched to a gene. Germline V gene sequence: CDR1 SGHDT, CDR2 YYEEEE. In nucleotides, the CDR3 is TGTGCCAGCAGCAGGGGACAGGGCGATGGCTACACCTTC. It codes for CASSRGQGDGYTF.

A remark on this clone: The identical CDR3 is also encoded by other nucleotide sequences in the sample. J is TRBJ2-7 and V is TRBV30, with D unclear. The V and J ends lost 2 bases and 0 bases respectively, with 2 bases between them. This CDR3 has 11 amino acids. Looked up from germline, CDR1 is GTSNPN and CDR2 is SVGIG (reference sequence). The CDR3: CAWSISYEQYF. The CDR3 nucleotides read TGTGCCTGGAGTATCTCCTACGAGCAGTACTTC. Complete variable domain (other parts from reference TRBV30 and TRBJ2-7): SQTIHQWPATLVQPVGSPLSLECTVEGTSNPNLYWYRQAAGRGLQLLFYSVGIGQISSEVPQNLSASRPQDRQFILSSKKLLLSDSGFYLCAWSISYEQYFGPGTRLTVT.

This clone has just a few counts. In DNA, the CDR3 is TGTGCCAGCAGTTCTGGTCGCGGTTTGGGCACTGAAGCTTTCTTT. Translated: CASSSGRGLGTEAFF. This chain links TRBV28 with TRBJ1-1; unclear D gene. CDR3 size: 15 residues. With 4 bases removed from V and 4 bases from J, the gap between germline ends came to 16 bases. Germline CDR1 reads MDHEN; CDR2 reads SYDVKM.

This clone occurred once. This chain connects TRBV9 to TRBJ1-2; no firm D call. The germline V gene encodes CDR1 SGDLS and CDR2 YYNGEE. The CDR3 sequence is 13 residues long. Trimming left V 0 bases short and J 1 base short, with 4 bases between. CDR3 DNA sequence: TGTGCCAGCAGCGTAGAGGTTAACTATGGCTACACCTTC. It yields the protein CASSVEVNYGYTF.

Points on this clone: This CDR3 is also generated by other DNA sequences in the sample. The V gene is TRBV30, the J gene TRBJ2-7; a possible D gene is TRBD2 (6 bases). This CDR3 region has 12 residues. V was clipped by 3 bases and J by 4 bases, with 10 bases between them. Germline V gene lookup returns CDR1 GTSNPN and CDR2 SVGIG (reference sequence). For the CDR3, the DNA is TGTGCCTGGAGCGGGGGAGCTTACGAGCAGTACTTC. Protein sequence: CAWSGGAYEQYF.

The CDR3 is CASGTGAGDEQFF. In DNA form, the CDR3 reads TGTGCCAGCGGAACTGGGGCTGGCGATGAGCAGTTCTTC. The chain combines TRBV11-2 with TRBJ2-1, with D maybe TRBD1 (5 bases). V was trimmed by 8 bases and J by 8 bases, leaving 16 bases between them. Per the germline V gene, CDR1 is SGHAT and CDR2 is FQNNGV. The CDR3 spans 13 residues.

The chain recombines TRBV6-5 with TRBJ1-2; 7 positions agree with TRBD1. In germline, CDR1 is MNHEY, CDR2 SVGAGI. The CDR3 has 15 residues. V was pared by 4 bases and J by 6 bases, with 11 bases of the junction left unmatched. The CDR3 DNA reads as TGTGCCAGCAGTTCGCCAGAGGGGGCGTCCGATGGCTACACCTTC. Protein: CASSSPEGASDGYTF.

The J gene is TRBJ2-7, the V gene TRBV7-2; 11 nucleotides agree with TRBD2. CDR3 length equals 14 residues. Unmatched junction bases numbered 3, after V lost 5 bases and J lost 3 bases. The germline CDR1 and CDR2 sequences are SGHTA and FQGNSA. CDR3 bases: TGTGCCAGCAGCCGAGGGACTAGCGGCTACGAGCAGTACTTC. Its translation is CASSRGTSGYEQYF.

This clone was seen more than once but under ten times. The chain has TRBV25-1 and TRBJ2-5, with a weak D call TRBD1 (6 bases). V was pared by 2 bases and J by 5 bases, with 9 bases between. Germline V gene sequence: CDR1 MGHDK, CDR2 SYGVNS. The CDR3 extends over 13 amino acids. Written as DNA, the CDR3 is TGTGCCAGCAGTGAAACAGGGCTCGAGACCCAGTACTTC. It encodes CASSETGLETQYF.